One and the same sample provided the 21 T cell receptor beta chains below, sequenced in a study of blood T cell repertoires in COVID-19. Sequencing was performed with immunoSEQ multiplex PCR; in TCRdb, only in-frame clones are kept and a portion is missing. The sample holds around 390,000 clones, around nine tenths seen once. Sequencing used PBMCs or T cells enriched from blood (not recorded which). Source of these receptors: a woman in her forties or fifties who had recovered from COVID-19.

The V gene is TRBV7-6, the J gene TRBJ1-3; D uncertain. Germline V CDR1 and CDR2: SGHVS, FNYEAQ. The CDR3 is 15 residues long. V was pared by 6 bases and J by 2 bases, with 14 bases between. The CDR3 nucleotides read TGTGCCAGCAGTCAGGACGGGGTGCCTGGAAACACCATATATTTT. Its protein product is CASSQDGVPGNTIYF. The entire variable domain, with the rest obtained from reference TRBV7-6 and TRBJ1-3, is as follows: GAGVSQSPRYKVTKRGQDVALRCDPISGHVSLYWYRQALGQGPEFLTYFNYEAQQDKSGLPNDRFSAERPEGSISTLTIQRTEQRDSAMYRCASSQDGVPGNTIYFGEGSWLTVV.

The CDR3 DNA follows: TGTGCCAGCAGCGCGGACAGGGGACAAGAGACCCAGTACTTC. This translates into CASSADRGQETQYF. The V call is TRBV9, the J call TRBJ2-5; 9 nucleotides agree with TRBD1. V was pared by 3 bases and J by 2 bases, with 2 bases of the junction left unmatched. There are 14 residues in the CDR3. Germline CDR1 and CDR2: SGDLS and YYNGEE.

The chain couples TRBV7-9 to TRBJ1-2; no reliable D call. CDR3 length: 15 residues. V shed 5 bases and J shed 2 bases, with 15 bases lying between them. Germline values: CDR1 SEHNR, CDR2 FQNEAQ (reference sequence). The CDR3 region is CASSLYQVKNYGYTF. The CDR3 DNA sequence: TGTGCCAGCAGCCTCTACCAGGTGAAAAACTATGGCTACACCTTC.

Of note for this clone: This sample includes further DNA sequences coding for the same CDR3. The chain is built from TRBV2 and TRBJ1-1; no clear D gene. From germline, CDR1 is SNHLY and CDR2 FYNNEI. The CDR3 sequence is 12 residues long. V lost 6 bases and J 2 bases, leaving 7 bases between the germline ends. Written as DNA, the CDR3 is TGTGCCAGCAGGCGGGGTAACACTGAAGCTTTCTTT. This gives the protein CASRRGNTEAFF.

The rearrangement uses TRBV10-3 and TRBJ2-7; D might be TRBD1 (6 bases). CDR1 ENHRY and CDR2 SYGVKD come from the germline V gene. V lost 5 bases and J 0 bases, leaving 17 bases between the germline ends. The CDR3 length is 16 residues. The CDR3 loop reads CAISPTRQEDSYEQYF. CDR3 sequence (DNA): TGTGCCATCAGTCCTACCCGACAGGAAGACTCCTACGAGCAGTACTTC.

The gene calls are TRBV11-2 and TRBJ1-2, with TRBD1 matching over 8 bases. V gave up 4 bases and J gave up 5 bases; unmatched junction bases: 6. From germline, CDR1 is SGHAT and CDR2 FQNNGV. This CDR3 spans 14 amino acids. The CDR3 DNA sequence: TGTGCCAGCAGCTCCCAGGGGGCGCGGTATGGCTACACCTTC. It specifies CASSSQGARYGYTF.

The chain combines TRBV27 with TRBJ2-5; 7 bases are a match to TRBD2. The CDR3 length is 15 residues. V lost 2 bases, J lost 2 bases, and 5 bases stayed unmatched. Germline CDR1 MNHEY, CDR2 SMNVEV (reference sequence). The CDR3: CASSLIPGLQETQYF. As DNA, the CDR3 is TGTGCCAGCAGTTTAATCCCGGGACTACAAGAGACCCAGTACTTC.

The gene calls are TRBV5-1 and TRBJ2-3; 9 nucleotides agree with TRBD2. Trimming took 4 bases from V and 2 from J; bases not matched to a gene: 5. Germline V gene lookup returns CDR1 SGHRS and CDR2 YFSETQ. The length of the CDR3 is 15 residues. The CDR3 DNA reads as TGCGCCAGCAGCCGCGGGGGGGTTATCACAGATACGCAGTATTTT. Amino acids: CASSRGGVITDTQYF.

V and J are TRBV11-1 and TRBJ1-3; 7 nucleotides align to TRBD1. Trimming took 5 bases from V and 4 from J; bases not matched to a gene: 5. Germline lookup yields CDR1 SGHAT and CDR2 FQDESV (reference sequence). There are 14 residues in the CDR3. The CDR3 coding sequence is TGTGCCAGCAGCCAAACAGGGGACGGAAACACCATATATTTT. It codes for CASSQTGDGNTIYF.

V gene TRBV3-1 (or the pseudogene TRBV3-2) combines with J gene TRBJ2-6, with 7 bases lining up with TRBD2. Germline CDR1 LGHDT, CDR2 YNNKEL (reference sequence). V shed 7 bases, J shed 0 bases, and the junction held 12 bases outside the gene matches. This CDR3 is 18 amino acids long. Here the CDR3 reads CASNPGGTTRSGANVLTF. The DNA of the CDR3 is TGTGCCAGCAATCCTGGGGGGACTACCCGCTCTGGGGCCAACGTCCTGACTTTC.

On this clone: The identical CDR3 is also encoded by other nucleotide sequences in the sample. The chain recombines TRBV6-1 with TRBJ1-2; D call uncertain. V lost 2 bases to trimming and J lost 4 bases, with 5 bases between them. The CDR3 loop spans 12 amino acids. The germline V gene has CDR1 MNHNS and CDR2 SASEGT. The CDR3 DNA follows: TGTGCCAGCAGTGAAAACAGCTATGGCTACACCTTC. This codes for CASSENSYGYTF.

The chain links TRBV4-1 to TRBJ1-1, with a possible D match to TRBD1 (5 bases). Trimming cost V 1 base and J 5 bases, with 14 bases left between them. The germline CDR1 and CDR2 sequences are MGHRA and YSYEKL. The CDR3 runs to 15 residues. The chain's CDR3 is CASSQVGEEWTEAFF. The CDR3 nucleotides are TGCGCCAGCAGCCAAGTAGGGGAGGAGTGGACTGAAGCTTTCTTT.

J is TRBJ1-6 and V is TRBV6-5; D is perhaps TRBD1 (6 bases). CDR1 and CDR2 (germline): MNHEY, SVGAGI. The CDR3 length is 15 residues. Trimming stripped 8 bases from V and 6 bases from J, with 17 bases between. CDR3 in amino acids: CASGFPGVGNSPLHF. In DNA form, the CDR3 reads TGTGCCAGCGGATTTCCAGGGGTGGGTAATTCACCCCTCCACTTT.

This clone was seen a single time. This CDR3 reads CASSSAGNTIYF. The CDR3, as DNA: TGTGCCAGCAGCTCCGCTGGAAACACCATATATTTT. The chain employs TRBV28 and TRBJ1-3; D uncertain. The CDR3 is made up of 12 amino acids. The ends were cut back, 6 bases at V and 2 bases at J, with 5 bases in the middle. The germline V gene encodes CDR1 MDHEN and CDR2 SYDVKM.

The V gene is TRBV6-5, the J gene TRBJ1-2; weak D call: TRBD1 (6 bases). This CDR3 contains 15 residues. Trimming shortened V by 8 bases and J by 2 bases, and 18 bases separated the two germline ends. Germline V gene sequence: CDR1 MNHEY, CDR2 SVGAGI. CDR3 sequence reads: CASEGGGRENYGYTF. The CDR3, as DNA: TGTGCCAGCGAGGGAGGGGGGCGCGAGAACTATGGCTACACCTTC.

The rearrangement joins TRBV28 to TRBJ2-7; 7 nucleotides agree with TRBD2. CDR1 is MDHEN, CDR2 SYDVKM, per germline. The junction had 6 bases not matched to a gene; V was cut back by 5 bases and J by 2 bases. The CDR3 consists of 14 residues. CDR3 in amino acids: CASSSGKVAYEQYF. In nucleotides, the CDR3 is TGTGCCAGCAGTAGCGGGAAAGTAGCCTACGAGCAGTACTTC.

This clone occurred a few times. The V call is TRBV30, the J call TRBJ1-1; TRBD1 agrees at 8 bases. The CDR3 covers 14 residues. CDR1 is GTSNPN, CDR2 SVGIG, per germline (reference sequence). Unmatched junction bases numbered 6, after V lost 3 bases and J lost 3 bases. The CDR3 coding sequence is TGTGCCTGGAGACCACAGGGGGGGTACACTGAAGCTTTCTTT. It specifies CAWRPQGGYTEAFF.

The chain links TRBV5-1 to TRBJ2-6; D not resolved. Trimming removed 3 bases from V and 2 bases from J, with 12 bases in between. The CDR3 loop spans 16 amino acids. CDR1 and CDR2 from the germline V gene are SGHRS and YFSETQ. DNA for the CDR3: TGCGCCAGCAGCTCAACCCAGGATACTGGGGCCAACGTCCTGACTTTC. Translated: CASSSTQDTGANVLTF.

The chain employs TRBV6-5 and TRBJ2-7; 9 nucleotides match TRBD1. The J segment lost 6 bases and the V segment lost 2 bases, leaving 11 bases of the junction unmatched. CDR3 length: 16 amino acids. CDR1 and CDR2 from the germline V gene are MNHEY and SVGAGI. The CDR3 is CASSYRTGQGRGEQYF. The CDR3 DNA reads as TGTGCCAGCAGTTACCGGACGGGACAGGGAAGGGGCGAGCAGTACTTC.

The genes are TRBV28 and TRBJ1-4, with 8 bases matching TRBD1. Unmatched junction bases numbered 5, after V lost 3 bases and J lost 8 bases. This CDR3 contains 14 residues. Germline V gene sequence: CDR1 MDHEN, CDR2 SYDVKM. The CDR3 region is CASSLSGGKEKLFF. CDR3 DNA sequence: TGTGCCAGCAGTTTGTCAGGGGGCAAGGAAAAACTGTTTTTT.

Note on this clone: The sample contains more than one DNA sequence encoding this CDR3. The chain couples TRBV30 to TRBJ2-7; D unclear. Between the trimmed V and J ends, which lost 0 bases and 3 bases, there was a span of 6 bases. Germline-derived CDR1 and CDR2 are GTSNPN and SVGIG (reference sequence). This CDR3 contains 12 residues. The CDR3 DNA reads TGTGCCTGGAGTGTTTCGGGCTACGAGCAGTACTTC. Translation: CAWSVSGYEQYF.